This T cell receptor (beta chain) was retrieved from a study of blood T cell repertoires in COVID-19. The overall study: T cells, B-cell-depleted T cells, or PBMCs provided the cDNA or gDNA that served as material.

The CDR3 is made up of 15 amino acids. Germline-derived CDR1 and CDR2 are SGHVS and FNYEAQ. V was cut by 0 bases and J by 5 bases, with 10 bases left in between. The method was immunoSEQ multiplex PCR; TCRdb's version includes in-frame clones alone and lacks a portion of them. This sample carries about 250,000 clones, 83% of them seen once, and the ten largest clones take 3.6%. The V call is TRBV7-6, the J call TRBJ1-4; D uncertain. This TCR was sampled from a woman aged 35 to 49 who had been exposed to COVID-19. Sequenced input: PBMCs or T cells enriched from blood (not recorded which). The CDR3 is CASSLAGGRNEKLFF. CDR3 bases: TGTGCCAGCAGCTTAGCTGGCGGAAGAAATGAAAAACTGTTTTTT.